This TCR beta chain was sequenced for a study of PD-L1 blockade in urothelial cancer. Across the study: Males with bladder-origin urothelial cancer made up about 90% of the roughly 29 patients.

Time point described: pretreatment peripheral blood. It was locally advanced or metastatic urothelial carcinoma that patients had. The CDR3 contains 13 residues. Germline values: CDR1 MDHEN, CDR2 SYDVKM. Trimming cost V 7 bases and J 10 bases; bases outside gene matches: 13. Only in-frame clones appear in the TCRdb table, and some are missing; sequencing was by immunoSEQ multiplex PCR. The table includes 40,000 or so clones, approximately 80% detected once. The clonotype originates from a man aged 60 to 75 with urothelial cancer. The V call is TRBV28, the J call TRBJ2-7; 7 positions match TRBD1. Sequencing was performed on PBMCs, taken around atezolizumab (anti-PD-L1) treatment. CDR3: CASKTDRVLGQYF. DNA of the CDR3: TGTGCCAGCAAAACCGACAGGGTCCTAGGTCAGTACTTC.